This TCR beta chain was retrieved from a study of cytomegalovirus exposure and HLA in healthy donors. The CDR3 covers 15 residues. In germline, CDR1 is SGHRS, CDR2 YFSETQ. V gave up 1 base and J gave up 2 bases, with 12 bases separating them. PCR employed 60 Vbeta and 13 Jbeta primers. Original analysis: There were about 80 million unique TCR beta chains by a later count, and about 12 million of them were shared. The table came from immunoSEQ multiplex PCR; TCRdb's copy has only in-frame clones and leaves some out. That table is the source of V, J and clone size, and D and trimming were worked out from the DNA. The sample includes some 180,000 clones, 76% of them seen just once.

Sequences were obtained from PBMCs. The TCR was taken from a man between 18 and 29 years old in good health and CMV-seronegative. This sequence joins TRBV5-1 and TRBJ2-5; perhaps TRBD2 as D (6 bases). The CDR3 reads CASSLFGREQETQYF. The DNA of the CDR3 is TGCGCCAGCAGCTTGTTTGGCCGGGAGCAAGAGACCCAGTACTTC.